This TCR beta chain appears in the sequencing data of a study of shared clonotypes between healthy human individuals (dated by TCRdb to 2018 to 2021). Context from the whole study: A couple of women and a few men aged 18 to 49 years were included in the cohort. For each donor, three plates each were used for CD4 naive and CD4 memory, two plates were used for CD8 naive, and one plate was used for CD8 memory. The study deeply sequenced blood TCR repertoires of about 5 healthy adults to estimate repertoire size and the extent of clonotype sharing between individuals. Libraries were prepared and TCR repertoires were sequenced by different laboratories using diverse techniques, in order to increase sequencing depth and limit assay-specific biases. Per donor, leukapheresis produced somewhere between about 0.85 and 8.9 billion PBMCs. Study-level results and caveats: Only blood was sampled, and tissue TCR repertoires likely differ from those in blood. Across several donors, roughly 5.1% of naive CD4, roughly 3.3% of naive CD8, 2.3% of memory CD4, and around 0.4% of memory CD8 clonotypes were shared. Incomplete sequencing was indicated by rarefaction of sorted-subset datasets, despite the large sequencing depth. Naive subsets generally had larger estimated clonotype richness than memory subsets did. Compared with non-shared clonotypes, the clonotypes found in all four sorted-subset donors had higher generation probabilities. The genetic and exposure-history diversity represented was limited by the small number of donors. Pairwise subsampling indicated that sequencing depth was expected to affect the degree of clonotype sharing among donors.

The CDR3 measures 13 amino acids from cysteine to phenylalanine. Here the CDR3 DNA is all that survives: 39 bases in frame from base 1. V lost 7 bases and J lost 6 bases; the stretch between them is 16 bases long. CDR1 SGHVS and CDR2 FQNEAQ were looked up in the germline V gene. TCR CDR3 regions were amplified from genomic DNA by multiplex PCR using the deep immunoSEQ assay. Extracted genomic DNA from each cell subset was distributed evenly across all wells of several immunoSEQ 96-well plates, and each plate was treated as a replicate. For sorted subsets, about 220 ng of genomic DNA, equivalent to around 31,000 T cell genomes, went into each replicate PCR. The purified libraries were quantified using a Qubit 3.0 fluorometer, sized with a Bioanalyzer 2100, and then quantified again using the KAPA Library Quantification kit. Each immunoSEQ 96-well plate was sequenced on its own single-read 150-cycle Illumina NextSeq 550 flow cell. The original methods were these. Because the immunoSEQ output included only junctional sequences and no quality scores, the filtering could not be the same as the filtering used for full-length reads. Sequences were annotated with PyIR, a Python wrapper for IgBLAST v1.9, and V/J genes and CDR3 were assigned using IMGT germline references. Reads were removed for weak V/J assignments (E-value above 1e-6), missing CDR3, stop codons, out-of-frame junctions, or ambiguous translated residues. A V3J clonotype was defined by an identical inferred V gene, J gene, and CDR3 amino acid sequence. The percentage overlap between two repertoires was calculated by dividing the number of shared unique clonotypes by the size of the smaller repertoire. Repertoire richness was assessed with RTK rarefaction, the Chao1 estimator, and Recon v2.1 estimates of unobserved clonotypes. OLGA was used to compute generation probabilities for all TCRbeta clonotypes that the gDNA method yielded from a handful of donors. The table was pulled from immuneACCESS by TCRdb, which kept in-frame rearrangements only. Such tables lose some clones; where checked, under half of the loss comes from unresolved V genes, and the rest has no known cause. Clone size and the V and J calls come from that table; the DNA yielded D and trimming. The sample contains around 550,000 clones, about 95% of them found a single time. The ten largest clonotypes hold 0.095% to 0.14% of the sample.

CD8 naive samples were obtained by positive selection for CCR7 among CD45RO-negative cells, yielding a CD45RA+CCR7+ population from which TemRA cells were excluded. The donors were healthy, HIV-negative adults who had no recently reported acute infections or vaccinations. All donors were Caucasian adults living in Nashville, Tennessee, USA. Blood was collected by leukapheresis, and PBMCs were isolated by Ficoll-Histopaque density gradient centrifugation and then cryopreserved in liquid nitrogen vapor phase. Purity and quantity of every magnetically sorted T cell population were checked by analytical flow cytometry. From each sorted fraction, genomic DNA was isolated and quantified by UV absorbance on a Nanodrop 2000c. In regard to this clone: Its antigen remains undetermined. No qualities accompany the bases; no much larger clone lies one base away.

The chain is made from TRBV7-8 and TRBJ2-7, with TRBD1 perhaps the D gene, on 5 matching bases. The receptor was isolated from a woman aged 30 to 39 in good health. Sample: naive CD8+ T cells sorted from blood. The cell subset or site label, read with the paper, signifies: CD45RA+CCR7+. DNA sequence: TGTGCCAGCACCCTCCTGGGGCTAGGCGAGCAGTACTTC. This codes for CASTLLGLGEQYF.